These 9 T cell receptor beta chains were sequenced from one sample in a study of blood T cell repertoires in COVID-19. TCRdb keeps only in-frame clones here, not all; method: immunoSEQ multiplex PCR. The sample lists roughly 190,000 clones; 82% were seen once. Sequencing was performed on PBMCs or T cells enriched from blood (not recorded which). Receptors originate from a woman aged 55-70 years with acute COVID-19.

CDR3 region: CASSFGETGGRETQYF. The CDR3 DNA reads TGTGCCAGCAGTTTTGGAGAGACAGGGGGACGAGAGACCCAGTACTTC. The V call is TRBV28, the J call TRBJ2-5, with 9 bases fitting TRBD1. The CDR3 is 16 residues long. With 3 bases clipped from V and 4 bases from J, the junction kept 9 bases outside the gene matches. Germline-derived CDR1 and CDR2 are MDHEN and SYDVKM.

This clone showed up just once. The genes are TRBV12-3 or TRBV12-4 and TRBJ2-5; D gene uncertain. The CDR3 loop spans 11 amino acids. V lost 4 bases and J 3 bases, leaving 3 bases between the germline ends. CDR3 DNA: TGTGCCAGCAGTTCCAAAGAGACCCAGTACTTC. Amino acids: CASSSKETQYF.

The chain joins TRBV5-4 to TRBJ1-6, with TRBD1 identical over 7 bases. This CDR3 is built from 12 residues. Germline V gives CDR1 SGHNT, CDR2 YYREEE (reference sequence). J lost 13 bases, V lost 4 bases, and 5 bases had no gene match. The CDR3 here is CASSLTGDPLHF. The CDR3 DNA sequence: TGTGCCAGCAGCCTTACAGGGGATCCCCTCCACTTT.

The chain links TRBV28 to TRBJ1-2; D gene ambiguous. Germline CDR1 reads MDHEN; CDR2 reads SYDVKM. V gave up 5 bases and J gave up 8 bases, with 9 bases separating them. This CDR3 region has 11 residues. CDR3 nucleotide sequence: TGTGCCAGCAGTAATAGCTACGGCTACACCTTC. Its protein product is CASSNSYGYTF.

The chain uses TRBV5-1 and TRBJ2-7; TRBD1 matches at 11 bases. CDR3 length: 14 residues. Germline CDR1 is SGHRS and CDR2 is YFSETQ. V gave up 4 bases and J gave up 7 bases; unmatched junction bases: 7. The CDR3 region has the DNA TGCGCCAGCAGCCGGGGACAGGGGGTGGGAGAGCAGTACTTC. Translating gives CASSRGQGVGEQYF.

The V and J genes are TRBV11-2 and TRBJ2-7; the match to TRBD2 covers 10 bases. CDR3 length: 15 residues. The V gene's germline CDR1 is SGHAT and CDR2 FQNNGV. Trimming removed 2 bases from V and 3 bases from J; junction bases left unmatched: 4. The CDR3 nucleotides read TGTGCCAGCAGCTTATTGTCTAGCGGGAGCTACGAGCAGTACTTC. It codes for CASSLLSSGSYEQYF.

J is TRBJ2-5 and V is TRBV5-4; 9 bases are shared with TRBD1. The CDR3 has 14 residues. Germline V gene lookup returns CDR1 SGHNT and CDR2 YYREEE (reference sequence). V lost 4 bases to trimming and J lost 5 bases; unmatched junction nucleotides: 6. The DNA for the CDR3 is TGTGCCAGCAGCGGGGGGACAGGGAGGGAGACCCAGTACTTC. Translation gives CASSGGTGRETQYF.

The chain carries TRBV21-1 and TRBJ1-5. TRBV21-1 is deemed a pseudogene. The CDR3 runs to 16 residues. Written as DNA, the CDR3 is TGTGCCAGCCAAAGTTGGGGGGTCTTGGGCAATCAGCCCCAGCATTTT. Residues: CASQSWGVLGNQPQHF.

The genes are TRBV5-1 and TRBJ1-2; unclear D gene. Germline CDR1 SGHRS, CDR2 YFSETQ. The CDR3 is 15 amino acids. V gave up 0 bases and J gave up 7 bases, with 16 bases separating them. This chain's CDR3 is CASSLGVGSTPGYTF. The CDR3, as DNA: TGCGCCAGCAGCTTGGGAGTTGGGAGTACCCCTGGCTACACCTTC.